Reported below is one T cell receptor beta chain. Assay used: immunoSEQ multiplex PCR; TCRdb lists only in-frame clones, some missing. This sample has roughly 46,000 clones, with about 93% found just once. These data originate in a study of graft-versus-host responses after intestinal transplantation. The overall study: Recipients were all induced with anti-thymocyte globulin, then given tacrolimus and steroids for around three years.

Germline V lookup: CDR1 MNHEY, CDR2 SMNVEV (reference sequence). The CDR3 spans 15 residues. V dropped 0 bases and J dropped 5 bases, with 14 bases sitting between them. The chain recombines TRBV27 with TRBJ2-7; D perhaps matches TRBD1 (7 bases). The material was PBMCs, obtained around 790 days after a first intestinal transplant, on the day of a second. The TCR was taken from a human patient who received an intestinal transplant, so some T cells may come from the graft donor. The CDR3 DNA sequence: TGTGCCAGCAGTTTATCACCAGGGGGAGGCCACGAGCAGTACTTC. This encodes CASSLSPGGGHEQYF.